One sample yielded the 22 T cell receptor beta chains listed below, sequenced in a study of T cell responses to AZD1222 COVID-19 vaccine (dated by TCRdb to the early 2020s). The library was prepared using the immunoSEQ multiplex PCR assay. In TCRdb, the immuneACCESS table is reduced to in-frame sequences with V and J assigned. These tables do not hold every clone; where another copy was compared, an unresolved V gene accounts for under half, and the others remain unexplained. The table for this sample lists about 120,000 clones; approximately 90% of them were counted only once. The ten largest clones represent roughly 4.2% of the sample. The meaning of the sample's time point label: about 28 days (+/-7) after the second vaccine dose. Sample treatment or condition, as interpreted from the label and publication: meningococcal conjugate vaccine given as trial control. The sample was peripheral blood, taken 28 days after the second dose of the MenACWY control vaccine. All receptors derive from an adult who received the MenACWY meningococcal vaccine as a control.

The chain combines TRBV20-1 with TRBJ2-7; TRBD1 agrees at 10 bases. The CDR3 loop spans 13 amino acids. The J segment lost 6 bases and the V segment lost 3 bases, leaving 5 bases of the junction unmatched. CDR1 and CDR2 from the germline V gene are DFQATT and SNEGSKA (reference sequence). In DNA form, the CDR3 reads TGCAGTGCTAGTGGACAGGGGGACGTCGAGCAGTACGTC. It encodes CSASGQGDVEQYV.

The chain links TRBV25-1 to TRBJ1-6, with 8 nucleotides matching TRBD1. This CDR3 has 15 amino acids. With 4 bases clipped from V and 7 bases from J, the junction kept 6 bases outside the gene matches. Germline CDR1 and CDR2: MGHDK and SYGVNS. The CDR3 here is CASSALDRENSPLHF. CDR3 in DNA: TGTGCCAGCAGTGCCTTGGACAGGGAAAATTCACCCCTCCACTTT.

The chain links TRBV13 to TRBJ2-4; D remains ambiguous. The CDR3 contains 14 residues. V was trimmed by 1 base and J by 9 bases, leaving 13 bases between them. Germline CDR1 reads PRHDT; CDR2 reads FYEKMQ (reference sequence). The CDR3 sequence: CASSLVGPTLIQYF. The CDR3 DNA reads as TGTGCCAGCAGCTTAGTTGGACCGACGCTCATTCAGTACTTC.

This rearrangement joins TRBV4-2 to TRBJ2-5, with 7 bases identical to TRBD2. V lost 1 base and J lost 3; bases outside the gene matches: 14. This CDR3 is built from 18 residues. Per the germline V gene, CDR1 is LGHNA and CDR2 is YNFKEQ. The CDR3 spells CASSQVWQGGRGEETQYF. The CDR3 coding sequence is TGTGCCAGCAGCCAAGTTTGGCAGGGTGGGAGGGGAGAAGAGACCCAGTACTTC.

The chain combines TRBV18 with TRBJ2-1; 7 bases agree with TRBD1. Germline lookup yields CDR1 KGHSH and CDR2 LQKENI. With V trimmed by 1 base and J by 0 bases, 9 bases remained unmatched. The CDR3 length is 18 residues. The CDR3 nucleotides read TGTGCCAGCTCACCACGAGGGGGCGCCGTAAGCTCCTACAATGAGCAGTTCTTC. Protein: CASSPRGGAVSSYNEQFF.

The V gene is TRBV6-5, the J gene TRBJ1-4; D is uncertain. This CDR3 region has 14 residues. CDR1 is MNHEY and CDR2 is SVGAGI in the germline V gene. Trimming cost V 2 bases and J 7 bases, with 11 bases left between them. CDR3 DNA: TGTGCCAGCAGTTACGAGGGCCAAGGTGAAAAACTGTTTTTT. It yields the protein CASSYEGQGEKLFF.

This clone was counted once. The chain has TRBV19 and TRBJ1-5; D remains ambiguous. Between the trimmed V and J ends, which lost 3 bases and 6 bases, there was a span of 15 bases. CDR1 is LNHDA and CDR2 is SQIVND in the germline V gene (reference sequence). The CDR3 spans 15 residues. As DNA, the CDR3 is TGTGCCAGTAGTATCGGGCTGCTGGGAGGTCAGCCCCAGCATTTT. Amino acids: CASSIGLLGGQPQHF.

CDR3 sequence reads: CSAWPHYEQYV. CDR3 coding DNA: TGCAGTGCTTGGCCCCACTACGAGCAGTACGTC. The J gene is TRBJ2-7, the V gene TRBV20-1; D unresolved. Germline V gene lookup returns CDR1 DFQATT and CDR2 SNEGSKA (reference sequence). V dropped 5 bases and J dropped 3 bases, with 8 bases sitting between them. The CDR3 length is 11 residues.

The CDR3 DNA sequence: TGTGCCAGCAGCTTGAGAGGGAAACTGGGGGAGACCCAGTACTTC. Its translation is CASSLRGKLGETQYF. This chain links TRBV7-2 with TRBJ2-5, with D possibly TRBD2 on 5 matching bases. The CDR3 has 15 amino acids. Germline V CDR1 and CDR2: SGHTA, FQGNSA. The V end was cut by 3 bases, the J end by 5 bases, with 16 bases between.

The genes are TRBV19 and TRBJ1-5; D perhaps matches TRBD1 (6 bases). V lost 5 bases and J 5 bases, leaving 19 bases between the germline ends. This CDR3 has 16 amino acids. Germline CDR1 and CDR2: LNHDA and SQIVND (reference sequence). CDR3 amino acids: CASSGTKTGWDQPQHF. The CDR3 nucleotides are TGTGCCAGTAGTGGCACAAAGACAGGTTGGGATCAGCCCCAGCATTTT. The full variable domain, rest sourced from reference TRBV19 and TRBJ1-5, is DGGITQSPKYLFRKEGQNVTLSCEQNLNHDAMYWYRQDPGQGLRLIYYSQIVNDFQKGDIAEGYSVSREKKESFPLTVTSAQKNPTAFYLCASSGTKTGWDQPQHFGDGTRLSIL.

This rearrangement joins TRBV7-2 to TRBJ2-5; 9 nucleotides match TRBD2. Germline values: CDR1 SGHTA, CDR2 FQGNSA. V gave up 8 bases and J gave up 4 bases; unmatched junction bases: 8. The CDR3 sequence is 14 residues long. The CDR3 region is CASSSGGLGETQYF. In nucleotides, the CDR3 is TGTGCCAGCTCAAGCGGGGGGCTGGGAGAGACCCAGTACTTC.

This chain joins TRBV11-2 and TRBJ1-1; maybe TRBD1 (5 bases). V was clipped by 1 base and J by 11 bases, with 14 bases between them. Germline V CDR1 and CDR2: SGHAT, FQNNGV. The CDR3 extends over 13 amino acids. The DNA for the CDR3 is TGTGCCAGCAGCTTAGGTAGGGGTCTGGCTGCTTTCTTT. It codes for CASSLGRGLAAFF.

This chain links TRBV2 with TRBJ2-1; TRBD2 matches 12 bases. This CDR3 region has 19 residues. The ends lost 0 bases at V and 4 bases at J; junction bases unmatched: 10. Germline assignment: CDR1 SNHLY and CDR2 FYNNEI. CDR3 loop: CASSEAGTLAGGIYNEQFF. The CDR3 DNA reads TGTGCCAGCAGTGAAGCGGGGACACTAGCGGGGGGAATTTACAATGAGCAGTTCTTC.

V usage is TRBV6-1 and J usage is TRBJ2-3; TRBD1 matches 7 bases. Germline V gene sequence: CDR1 MNHNS, CDR2 SASEGT. The length of the CDR3 is 16 residues. V lost 4 bases, J lost 0 bases, and 7 bases stayed unmatched. CDR3 sequence (DNA): TGTGCCAGCAGTGCCCGACAGGGAACTAGCACAGATACGCAGTATTTT. Encoded protein: CASSARQGTSTDTQYF.

This chain links TRBV28 with TRBJ1-5; D gene ambiguous. The germline V and J ends were trimmed by 6 bases and 0 bases, with 12 bases remaining between them. CDR3 length equals 15 residues. Germline values: CDR1 MDHEN, CDR2 SYDVKM. DNA for the CDR3: TGTGCCAGCAGATTACATCAGGATAGCAATCAGCCCCAGCATTTT. Amino acids: CASRLHQDSNQPQHF.

This clone was observed once. This chain uses TRBV7-9 with TRBJ2-1; D is unclear. The germline gives CDR1 SEHNR, CDR2 FQNEAQ (reference sequence). V was shortened by 5 bases and J by 6 bases, with 17 bases between the two germline ends. The CDR3 covers 15 residues. The CDR3 sequence is CASSPPPRFGNEQFF. In DNA form, the CDR3 reads TGTGCCAGCAGCCCCCCCCCACGGTTCGGCAATGAGCAGTTCTTC.

The chain is built from TRBV19 and TRBJ1-6; D is unresolved. CDR3 length: 14 amino acids. Germline V gives CDR1 LNHDA, CDR2 SQIVND (reference sequence). Deletions cut 5 bases from V and 7 bases from J, with 12 bases between. CDR3 loop: CASSLDGANSPLHF. In nucleotides, the CDR3 is TGTGCCAGTAGTCTGGACGGTGCAAATTCACCCCTCCACTTT.

The chain carries TRBV7-2 and TRBJ2-3, with D perhaps matching TRBD2 (5 bases). From germline, CDR1 is SGHTA and CDR2 FQGNSA. The CDR3 is made up of 16 amino acids. Trimming took 1 base from V and 4 from J, leaving 15 bases between them. The CDR3 bases are TGTGCCAGCAGCTTAGTGCTAGCAGGTCTCGCAGATACGCAGTATTTT. Its protein product is CASSLVLAGLADTQYF.

The chain has TRBV6-2 or TRBV6-3 and TRBJ2-2; D possibly corresponds to TRBD1 (5 bases). The germline CDR1 and CDR2 sequences are MNHEY and SVGEGT. CDR3 length equals 14 residues. V was clipped by 2 bases and J by 4 bases, with 8 bases between them. The CDR3 protein is CASSYDGATGELFF. The CDR3 DNA reads TGTGCCAGCAGTTACGATGGGGCCACCGGGGAGCTGTTTTTT.

This clone was counted a few times. This sequence joins TRBV2 and TRBJ1-2, with 8 bases matching TRBD1. The V gene's germline CDR1 is SNHLY and CDR2 FYNNEI. V trimming: 4 bases; J trimming: 2 bases; junction bases outside the gene matches: 9. The CDR3 is made up of 16 amino acids. CDR3 residues: CASSVDRGHSNYGYTF. CDR3 coding DNA: TGTGCCAGCAGTGTCGACAGGGGTCACTCCAACTATGGCTACACCTTC.

The rearrangement uses TRBV2 and TRBJ2-7, with D tentatively TRBD1 (6 bases). V was trimmed by 6 bases and J by 0 bases, leaving 15 bases between them. The CDR3 loop spans 15 amino acids. Looked up from germline, CDR1 is SNHLY and CDR2 is FYNNEI. The CDR3 bases are TGTGCCAGCAGACAGACAGGCTCCAGCTCCTACGAGCAGTACTTC. Amino acids: CASRQTGSSSYEQYF. The variable domain in full, completed from reference TRBV2 and TRBJ2-7, reads EPEVTQTPSHQVTQMGQEVILRCVPISNHLYFYWYRQILGQKVEFLVSFYNNEISEKSEIFDDQFSVERPDGSNFTLKIRSTKLEDSAMYFCASRQTGSSSYEQYFGPGTRLTVT.

J is TRBJ2-2 and V is TRBV28; D might be TRBD2 (6 bases). Per the germline V gene, CDR1 is MDHEN and CDR2 is SYDVKM. The germline V and J ends were trimmed by 6 bases and 6 bases, with 14 bases remaining between them. The CDR3 totals 14 residues. This CDR3 is CASSLGLNPGELFF. For the CDR3, the DNA is TGTGCCAGCAGCCTCGGACTAAACCCCGGGGAGCTGTTTTTT. Drawing the rest from reference TRBV28 and TRBJ2-2, the complete variable domain is DVKVTQSSRYLVKRTGEKVFLECVQDMDHENMFWYRQDPGLGLRLIYFSYDVKMKEKGDIPEGYSVSREKKERFSLILESASTNQTSMYLCASSLGLNPGELFFGEGSRLTVL.